This passage covers 9 T cell receptor beta chains from one sample sequenced in a study of cytomegalovirus exposure and HLA in healthy donors. PCR used 60 Vbeta primers and 13 Jbeta primers. The repertoire was sequenced with immunoSEQ multiplex PCR; TCRdb's copy has only in-frame clones and lacks some. The specimen's table records 200,000 or so clones. Sequencing was carried out using PBMCs. The receptor set was obtained from a boy under 18 in good health and CMV-seronegative.

The rearrangement uses TRBV30 and TRBJ1-2; 8 bases line up with TRBD1. This CDR3 comprises 13 residues. Trimming took 1 base from V and 7 from J; bases not matched to a gene: 5. The germline CDR1 and CDR2 sequences are GTSNPN and SVGIG (reference sequence). CDR3 amino acids: CAWSEDREAGYTF. CDR3 in DNA: TGTGCCTGGAGTGAGGACAGGGAAGCTGGCTACACCTTC.

V is TRBV7-8 and J is TRBJ1-2; TRBD1 aligns across 8 bases. Per the germline V gene, CDR1 is SGHVS and CDR2 is FQNEAQ. This CDR3 comprises 16 residues. After removal of 6 bases from V and 5 bases from J, the junction contained 14 bases not matched to a gene. CDR3 nucleotides: TGTGCCAGCAGTCCCACCCGGCAGGGGGCCGAATATGGCTACACCTTC. Amino acid sequence: CASSPTRQGAEYGYTF.

J is TRBJ2-2 and V is TRBV7-3; TRBD1 matches at 9 bases. Per the germline V gene, CDR1 is SGHTA and CDR2 is FQGTGA. The CDR3 runs to 13 residues. With V trimmed by 5 bases and J by 7 bases, 2 bases remained unmatched. The CDR3 DNA is TGTGCCAGCAGCGGGACAGGGATCGGGGAGCTGTTTTTT. Translation gives CASSGTGIGELFF.

The chain links TRBV27 to TRBJ2-5, with TRBD2 identical over 9 bases. Germline trimming cut 3 bases from V and 2 bases from J; bases unmatched to any gene: 16. CDR1 MNHEY and CDR2 SMNVEV come from the germline V gene (reference sequence). The CDR3 loop spans 19 amino acids. CDR3 amino acids: CASSLLGLVSGGGQETQYF. The CDR3, as DNA: TGTGCCAGCAGTTTGCTGGGTTTGGTTAGCGGGGGAGGACAAGAGACCCAGTACTTC.

CDR3 sequence (DNA): TGTGCCAGCAGCTTGGTCAGTAACACTGAAGCTTTCTTT. Its translation is CASSLVSNTEAFF. This chain joins TRBV5-4 and TRBJ1-1, with D uncertain. There are 13 residues in the CDR3. CDR1 and CDR2 (germline): SGHNT, YYREEE (reference sequence). V lost 0 bases to trimming and J lost 2 bases, with 5 bases between them.

The rearrangement links TRBV18 to TRBJ1-1, with D unresolved. Germline CDR1 is KGHSH and CDR2 is LQKENI. This CDR3 has 14 residues. The ends were cut back, 2 bases at V and 5 bases at J, with 12 bases in the middle. CDR3 DNA sequence: TGTGCCAGCTCACCAGCAGTGGAGACTACTGAAGCTTTCTTT. Translated: CASSPAVETTEAFF.

V and J are TRBV7-2 and TRBJ1-2; D unresolved. V was pared by 4 bases and J by 0 bases, with 6 bases between. This CDR3 is 13 amino acids long. Per the germline V gene, CDR1 is SGHTA and CDR2 is FQGNSA. The CDR3 sequence is CASSSVPNYGYTF. DNA for the CDR3: TGTGCCAGCAGCTCGGTTCCTAACTATGGCTACACCTTC.

V is TRBV28 and J is TRBJ1-1, with D unresolved. Germline V gene data show CDR1 as MDHEN and CDR2 as SYDVKM. Trimming removed 3 bases from V and 8 bases from J, with 10 bases in between. The CDR3 is made up of 12 amino acids. CDR3 loop: CASSFGYGEAFF. Written as DNA, the CDR3 is TGTGCCAGCAGTTTCGGTTACGGGGAAGCTTTCTTT. Supplemented by reference TRBV28 and TRBJ1-1, the full variable domain reads DVKVTQSSRYLVKRTGEKVFLECVQDMDHENMFWYRQDPGLGLRLIYFSYDVKMKEKGDIPEGYSVSREKKERFSLILESASTNQTSMYLCASSFGYGEAFFGQGTRLTVV.

The chain employs TRBV5-1 and TRBJ2-5; unclear D gene. V lost 4 bases, J lost 2 bases, and 15 bases lay in between. The germline gives CDR1 SGHRS, CDR2 YFSETQ. This CDR3 is 15 amino acids long. CDR3: CASSVGQRGQETQYF. CDR3 DNA: TGCGCCAGCAGCGTGGGTCAGCGCGGACAAGAGACCCAGTACTTC.